This TCR beta chain was found in a study of T cells in Graves' hyperthyroidism and ophthalmopathy. Study at large: Initial diagnosis, before any treatment, was when peripheral blood was collected.

Trimming took 5 bases from V and 0 from J, leaving 14 bases between them. This CDR3 has 15 residues. Germline-derived CDR1 and CDR2 are KGHSH and LQKENI. Researchers amplified the TCR beta CDR3 regions from RNA transcripts. RT-PCR in the first round (using the HTBI primer set) targeted the TCR CDR3. MiXCR was run by TCRdb on the multiplex PCR reads, yielding one entry per CDR3 protein. The table shows about 290,000 distinct CDR3 sequences, with about 13% occurring only once. The material sequenced was blood. The rearrangement joins TRBV18 to TRBJ2-7, with D perhaps matching TRBD1 (5 bases). The sequence derives from a woman in her thirties or forties with Graves' hyperthyroidism. The CDR3 DNA reads as TGTGCCAGCTCATATAGCAAGGACACCTCCTACGAGCAGTACTTC. Translation gives CASSYSKDTSYEQYF.